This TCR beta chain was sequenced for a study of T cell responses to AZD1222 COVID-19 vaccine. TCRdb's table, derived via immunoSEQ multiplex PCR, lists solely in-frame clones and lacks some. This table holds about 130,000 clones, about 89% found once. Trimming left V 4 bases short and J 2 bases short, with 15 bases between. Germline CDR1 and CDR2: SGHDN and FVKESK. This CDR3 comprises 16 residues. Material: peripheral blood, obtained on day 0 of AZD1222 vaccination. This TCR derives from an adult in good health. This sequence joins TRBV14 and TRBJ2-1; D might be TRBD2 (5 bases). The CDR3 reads CASSRIAQSTYNEQFF. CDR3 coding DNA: TGTGCCAGCAGCCGAATAGCGCAAAGCACCTACAATGAGCAGTTCTTC.